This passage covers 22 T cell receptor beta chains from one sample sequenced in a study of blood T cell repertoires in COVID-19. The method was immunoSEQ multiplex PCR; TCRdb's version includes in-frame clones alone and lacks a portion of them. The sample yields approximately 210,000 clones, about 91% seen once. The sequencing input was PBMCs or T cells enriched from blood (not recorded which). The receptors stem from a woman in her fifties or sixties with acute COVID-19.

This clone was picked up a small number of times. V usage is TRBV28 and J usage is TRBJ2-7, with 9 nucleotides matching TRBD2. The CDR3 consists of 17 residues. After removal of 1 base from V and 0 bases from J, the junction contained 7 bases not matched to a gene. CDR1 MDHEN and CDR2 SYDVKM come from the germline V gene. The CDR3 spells CASSLLTSGRSSYEQYF. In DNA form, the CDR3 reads TGTGCCAGCAGTTTATTGACCAGCGGGAGGAGCTCCTACGAGCAGTACTTC. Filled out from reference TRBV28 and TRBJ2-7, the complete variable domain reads DVKVTQSSRYLVKRTGEKVFLECVQDMDHENMFWYRQDPGLGLRLIYFSYDVKMKEKGDIPEGYSVSREKKERFSLILESASTNQTSMYLCASSLLTSGRSSYEQYFGPGTRLTVT.

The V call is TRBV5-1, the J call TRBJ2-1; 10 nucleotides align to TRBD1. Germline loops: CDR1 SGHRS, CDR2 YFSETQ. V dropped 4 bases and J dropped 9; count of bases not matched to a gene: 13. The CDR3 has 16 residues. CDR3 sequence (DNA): TGCGCCAGCAGCGCCGCCGGGACAGGGGCCTTTGTTGAGCAGTTCTTC. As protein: CASSAAGTGAFVEQFF.

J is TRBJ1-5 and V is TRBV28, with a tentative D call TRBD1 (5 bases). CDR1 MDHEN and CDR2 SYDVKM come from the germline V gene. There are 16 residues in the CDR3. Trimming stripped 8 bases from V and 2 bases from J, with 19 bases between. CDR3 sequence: CASQRGPTSGNQPQHF. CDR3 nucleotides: TGTGCCAGCCAAAGGGGCCCCACATCAGGCAATCAGCCCCAGCATTTT.

The CDR3 region has the DNA TGTGCCAGCAGCGTAGGGGGGTCGGCGGGAGCCTACGAGCAGTACTTC. This codes for CASSVGGSAGAYEQYF. The genes are TRBV9 and TRBJ2-7, with 7 nucleotides matching TRBD2. The germline CDR1 and CDR2 sequences are SGDLS and YYNGEE. The ends lost 0 bases at V and 2 bases at J; junction bases unmatched: 8. The CDR3 is made up of 16 amino acids.

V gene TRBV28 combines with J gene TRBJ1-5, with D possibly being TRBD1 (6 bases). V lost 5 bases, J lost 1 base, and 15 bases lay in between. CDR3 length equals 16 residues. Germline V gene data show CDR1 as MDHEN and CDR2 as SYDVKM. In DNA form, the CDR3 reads TGTGCCAGCAGTCCCTCAAGGCAGGGGAGCAATCAGCCCCAGCATTTT. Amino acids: CASSPSRQGSNQPQHF. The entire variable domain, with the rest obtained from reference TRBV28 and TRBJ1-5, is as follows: DVKVTQSSRYLVKRTGEKVFLECVQDMDHENMFWYRQDPGLGLRLIYFSYDVKMKEKGDIPEGYSVSREKKERFSLILESASTNQTSMYLCASSPSRQGSNQPQHFGDGTRLSIL.

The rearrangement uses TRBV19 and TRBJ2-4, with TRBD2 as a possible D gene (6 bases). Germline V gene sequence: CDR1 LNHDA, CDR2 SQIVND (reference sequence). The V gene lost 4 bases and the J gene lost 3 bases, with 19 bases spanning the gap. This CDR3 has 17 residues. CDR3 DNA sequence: TGTGCCAGTAGTACCGCCGGCGTAGCGGCGTACAAAAACATTCAGTACTTC. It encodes CASSTAGVAAYKNIQYF.

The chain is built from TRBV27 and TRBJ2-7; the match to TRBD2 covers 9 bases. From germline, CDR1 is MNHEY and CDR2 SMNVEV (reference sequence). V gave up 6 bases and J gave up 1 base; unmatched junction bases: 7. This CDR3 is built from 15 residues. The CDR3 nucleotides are TGTGCCAGCAGCCCGGGACTAGCTATTTCCTACGAGCAGTACTTC. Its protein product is CASSPGLAISYEQYF.

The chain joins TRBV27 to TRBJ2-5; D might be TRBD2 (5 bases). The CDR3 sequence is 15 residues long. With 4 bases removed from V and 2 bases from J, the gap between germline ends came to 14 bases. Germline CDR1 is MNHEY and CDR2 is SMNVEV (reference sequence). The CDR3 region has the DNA TGTGCCAGCAGTTCTCTTTCGGACTTGCAAGAGACCCAGTACTTC. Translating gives CASSSLSDLQETQYF.

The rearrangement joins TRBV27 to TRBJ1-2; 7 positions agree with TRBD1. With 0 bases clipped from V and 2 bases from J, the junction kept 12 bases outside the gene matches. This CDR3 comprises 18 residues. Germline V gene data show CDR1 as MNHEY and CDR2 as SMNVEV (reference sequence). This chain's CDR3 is CASSLSAGGTDKNYGYTF. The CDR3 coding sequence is TGTGCCAGCAGTTTATCGGCGGGGGGGACAGACAAAAACTATGGCTACACCTTC.

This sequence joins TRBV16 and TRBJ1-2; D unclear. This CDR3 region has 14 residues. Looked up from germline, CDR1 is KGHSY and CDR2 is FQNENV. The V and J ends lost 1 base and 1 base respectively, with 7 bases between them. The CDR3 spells CASSQFQNNYGYTF. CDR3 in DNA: TGTGCCAGCAGCCAATTCCAGAATAACTATGGCTACACCTTC.

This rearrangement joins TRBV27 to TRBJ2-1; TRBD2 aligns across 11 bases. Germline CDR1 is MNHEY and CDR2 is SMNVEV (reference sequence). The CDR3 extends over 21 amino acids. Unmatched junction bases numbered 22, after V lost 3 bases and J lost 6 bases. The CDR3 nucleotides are TGTGCCAGCAGTTTGTTTTGGGGGGCACCGGCTAGCGGGAGGAAGAGCAATGAGCAGTTCTTC. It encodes CASSLFWGAPASGRKSNEQFF.

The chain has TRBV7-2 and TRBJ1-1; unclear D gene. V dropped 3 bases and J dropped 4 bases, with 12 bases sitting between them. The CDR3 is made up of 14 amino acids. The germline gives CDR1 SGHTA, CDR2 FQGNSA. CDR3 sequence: CASSFLVTFTEAFF. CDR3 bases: TGTGCCAGCAGCTTCCTGGTTACTTTCACTGAAGCTTTCTTT.

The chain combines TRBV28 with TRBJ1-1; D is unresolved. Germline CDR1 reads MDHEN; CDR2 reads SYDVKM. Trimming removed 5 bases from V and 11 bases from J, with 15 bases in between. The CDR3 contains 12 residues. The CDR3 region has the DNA TGTGCCAGCAGTACCTACCCAGAGGCGGCTTTCTTT. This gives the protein CASSTYPEAAFF.

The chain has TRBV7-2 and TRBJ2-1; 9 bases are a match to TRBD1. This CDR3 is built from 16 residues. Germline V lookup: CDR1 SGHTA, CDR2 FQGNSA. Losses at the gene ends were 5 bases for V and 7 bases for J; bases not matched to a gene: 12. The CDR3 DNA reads TGTGCCAGCAGCATATCCGGGACAGGGATCGGGAATGAGCAGTTCTTC. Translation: CASSISGTGIGNEQFF.

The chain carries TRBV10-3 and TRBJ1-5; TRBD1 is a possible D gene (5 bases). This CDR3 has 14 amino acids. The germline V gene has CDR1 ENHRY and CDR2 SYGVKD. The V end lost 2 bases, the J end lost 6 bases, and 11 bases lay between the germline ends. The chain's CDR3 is CAISEVADSQPQHF. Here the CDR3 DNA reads TGTGCCATCAGTGAGGTCGCTGACAGTCAGCCCCAGCATTTT.

This CDR3 is CASRGHLQETQYF. The CDR3 DNA reads as TGTGCCAGCAGGGGACATTTACAAGAGACCCAGTACTTC. This chain links TRBV27 with TRBJ2-5; D is possibly TRBD1 (6 bases). V dropped 6 bases and J dropped 2 bases, with 10 bases sitting between them. Germline lookup yields CDR1 MNHEY and CDR2 SMNVEV (reference sequence). This CDR3 is 13 amino acids long.

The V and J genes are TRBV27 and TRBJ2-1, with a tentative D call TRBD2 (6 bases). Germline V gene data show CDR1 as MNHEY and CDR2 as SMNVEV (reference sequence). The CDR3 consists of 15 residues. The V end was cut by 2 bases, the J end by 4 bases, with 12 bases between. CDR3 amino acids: CASSLPGLAYNEQFF. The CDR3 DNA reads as TGTGCCAGCAGTTTACCGGGACTCGCATACAATGAGCAGTTCTTC.

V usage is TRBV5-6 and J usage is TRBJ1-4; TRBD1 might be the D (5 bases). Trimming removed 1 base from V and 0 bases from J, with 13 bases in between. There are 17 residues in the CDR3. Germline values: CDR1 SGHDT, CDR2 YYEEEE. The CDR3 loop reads CASSLITDSATNEKLFF. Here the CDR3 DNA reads TGTGCCAGCAGCTTGATCACCGACAGTGCAACTAATGAAAAACTGTTTTTT.

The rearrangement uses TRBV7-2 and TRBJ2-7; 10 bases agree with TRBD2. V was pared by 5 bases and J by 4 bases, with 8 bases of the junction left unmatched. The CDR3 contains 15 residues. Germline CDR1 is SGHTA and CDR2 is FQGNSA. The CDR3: CASSQYSGRSYEQYF. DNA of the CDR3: TGTGCCAGCAGCCAATATAGCGGGAGGAGTTACGAGCAGTACTTC.

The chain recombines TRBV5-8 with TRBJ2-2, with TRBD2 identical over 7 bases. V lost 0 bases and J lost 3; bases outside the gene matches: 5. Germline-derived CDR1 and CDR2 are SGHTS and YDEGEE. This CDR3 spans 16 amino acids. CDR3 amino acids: CASSLEGGPDTGELFF. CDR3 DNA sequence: TGTGCCAGCAGCTTGGAGGGAGGGCCCGACACCGGGGAGCTGTTTTTT.

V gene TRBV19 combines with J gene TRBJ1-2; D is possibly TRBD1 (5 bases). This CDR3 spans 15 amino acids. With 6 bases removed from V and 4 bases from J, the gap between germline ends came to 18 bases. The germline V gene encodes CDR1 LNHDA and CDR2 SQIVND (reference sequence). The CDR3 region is CASRASRAGIYGYTF. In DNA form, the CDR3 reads TGTGCCAGTAGGGCCTCTCGAGCAGGGATCTATGGCTACACCTTC.

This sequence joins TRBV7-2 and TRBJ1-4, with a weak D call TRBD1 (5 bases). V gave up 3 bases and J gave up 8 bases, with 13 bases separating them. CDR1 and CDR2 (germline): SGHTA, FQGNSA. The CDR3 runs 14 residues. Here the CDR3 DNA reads TGTGCCAGCAGCTTTCAAGCGGGACGGGAAAAACTGTTTTTT. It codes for CASSFQAGREKLFF.